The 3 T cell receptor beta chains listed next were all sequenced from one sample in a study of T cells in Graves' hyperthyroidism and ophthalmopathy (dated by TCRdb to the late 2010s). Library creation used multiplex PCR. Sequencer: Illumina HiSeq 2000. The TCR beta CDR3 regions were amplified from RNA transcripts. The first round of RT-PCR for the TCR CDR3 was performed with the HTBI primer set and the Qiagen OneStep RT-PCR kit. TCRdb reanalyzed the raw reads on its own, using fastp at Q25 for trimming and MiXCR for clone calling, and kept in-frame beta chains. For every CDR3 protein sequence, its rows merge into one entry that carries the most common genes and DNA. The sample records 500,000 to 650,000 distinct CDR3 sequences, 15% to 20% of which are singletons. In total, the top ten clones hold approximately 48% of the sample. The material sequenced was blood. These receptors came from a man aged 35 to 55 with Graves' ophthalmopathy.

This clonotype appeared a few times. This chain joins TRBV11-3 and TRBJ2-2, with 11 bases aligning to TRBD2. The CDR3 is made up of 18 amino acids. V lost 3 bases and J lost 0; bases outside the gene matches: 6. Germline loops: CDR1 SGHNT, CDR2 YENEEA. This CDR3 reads CASSFTSGGLSNTGELFF. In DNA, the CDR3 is TGTGCCAGCAGCTTTACTAGCGGGGGTCTTTCGAACACCGGGGAGCTGTTTTTT.

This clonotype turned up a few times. CDR3 sequence reads: CASSLYSSGANVLTF. The CDR3 DNA is TGTGCCAGCAGCCTCTATAGCTCTGGGGCCAACGTCCTGACTTTC. The chain recombines TRBV7-6 with TRBJ2-6; D not resolved. CDR3 length: 15 amino acids. Germline loops: CDR1 SGHVS, CDR2 FNYEAQ. V shed 5 bases and J shed 0 bases, with 8 bases lying between them.

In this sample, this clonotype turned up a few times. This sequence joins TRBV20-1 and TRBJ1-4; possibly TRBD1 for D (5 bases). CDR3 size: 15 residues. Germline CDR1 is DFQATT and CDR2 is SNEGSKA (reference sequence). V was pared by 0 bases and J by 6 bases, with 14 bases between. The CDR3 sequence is CSARDRDGLYEKLFF. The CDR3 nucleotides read TGCAGTGCTAGAGATAGGGACGGACTATATGAAAAACTGTTTTTT.